This entry is about one T cell receptor beta chain. Its target is not known. The donors were part of the validation cohort, which consisted of about 120 subjects and was separate from the first cohort of about 650 subjects. This sample was included in a study of cytomegalovirus exposure and HLA in healthy donors. V was cut by 4 bases and J by 6 bases, with 9 bases left in between. The CDR3 totals 12 residues. Looked up from germline, CDR1 is GTSNPN and CDR2 is SVGIG (reference sequence). Study-wide results and caveats: According to a subsequent analysis, TCR clusters identified in the first cohort showed a tendency to co-occur across the approximately 110 validation repertoires. The study flagged approximately 180 TCR beta chains as cytomegalovirus-associated. The classifier was said to identify cytomegalovirus status with high specificity and sensitivity.

Measured with immunoSEQ multiplex PCR; TCRdb has only the in-frame clones, and not every one. The sample consists of 200,000 to 300,000 clones, approximately 84% of them appearing once. The sequenced sample consisted of PBMCs. The receptor comes from a woman aged 25-40 years in good health and CMV-seropositive. The chain uses TRBV30 and TRBJ1-4; tentative D call: TRBD1 (5 bases). In DNA, the CDR3 is TGTGCCTGGAAAGGGGATTATGAAAAACTGTTTTTT. Translation: CAWKGDYEKLFF.